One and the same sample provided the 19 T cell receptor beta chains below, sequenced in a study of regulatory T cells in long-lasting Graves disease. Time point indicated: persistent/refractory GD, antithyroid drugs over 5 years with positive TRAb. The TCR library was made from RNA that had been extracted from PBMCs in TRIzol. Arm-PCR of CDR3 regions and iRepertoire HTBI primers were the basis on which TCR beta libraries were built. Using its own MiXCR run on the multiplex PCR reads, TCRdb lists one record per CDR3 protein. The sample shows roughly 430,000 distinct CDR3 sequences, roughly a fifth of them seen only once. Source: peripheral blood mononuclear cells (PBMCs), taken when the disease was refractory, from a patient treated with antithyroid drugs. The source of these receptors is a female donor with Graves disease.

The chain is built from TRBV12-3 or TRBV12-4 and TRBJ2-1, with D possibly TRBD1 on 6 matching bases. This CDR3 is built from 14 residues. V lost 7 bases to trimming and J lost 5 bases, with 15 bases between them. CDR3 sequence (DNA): TGTGCCAGCAAGGCACCGGGACAAAACAATGAGCAGTTCTTC. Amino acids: CASKAPGQNNEQFF.

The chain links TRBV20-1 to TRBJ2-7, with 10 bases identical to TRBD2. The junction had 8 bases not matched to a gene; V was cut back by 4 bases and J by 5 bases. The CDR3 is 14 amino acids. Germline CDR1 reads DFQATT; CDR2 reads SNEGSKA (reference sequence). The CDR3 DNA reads TGCAGTGCTAACCCTAGCGGGAGAAATCACGAGCAGTACTTC. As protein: CSANPSGRNHEQYF.

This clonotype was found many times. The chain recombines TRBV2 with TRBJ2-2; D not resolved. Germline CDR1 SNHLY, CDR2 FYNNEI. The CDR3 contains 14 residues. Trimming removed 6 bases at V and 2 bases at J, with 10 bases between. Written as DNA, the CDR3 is TGTGCCAGCAGCCCTAGAGAAAACACCGGGGAGCTGTTTTTT. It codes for CASSPRENTGELFF.

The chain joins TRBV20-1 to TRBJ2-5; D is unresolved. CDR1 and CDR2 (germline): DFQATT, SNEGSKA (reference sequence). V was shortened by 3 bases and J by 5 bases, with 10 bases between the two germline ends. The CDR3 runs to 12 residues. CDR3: CSASGVGETQYF. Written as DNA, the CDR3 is TGCAGTGCTAGCGGAGTCGGGGAGACCCAGTACTTC.

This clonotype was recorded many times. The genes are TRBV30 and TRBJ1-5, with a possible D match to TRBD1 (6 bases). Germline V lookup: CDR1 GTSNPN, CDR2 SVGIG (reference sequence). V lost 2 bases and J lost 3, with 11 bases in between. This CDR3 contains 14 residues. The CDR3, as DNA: TGTGCCTGGAGTACGGGGGCCATCAATCAGCCCCAGCATTTT. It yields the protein CAWSTGAINQPQHF.

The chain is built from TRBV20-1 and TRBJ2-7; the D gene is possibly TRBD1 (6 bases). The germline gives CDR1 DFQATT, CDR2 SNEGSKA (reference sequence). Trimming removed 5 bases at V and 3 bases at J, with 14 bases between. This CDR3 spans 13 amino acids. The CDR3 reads CSAPAGVNYEQYF. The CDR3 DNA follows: TGCAGTGCTCCTGCAGGGGTAAACTACGAGCAGTACTTC.

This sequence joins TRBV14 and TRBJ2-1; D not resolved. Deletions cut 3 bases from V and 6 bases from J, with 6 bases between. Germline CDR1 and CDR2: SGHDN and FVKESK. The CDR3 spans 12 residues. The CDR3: CASSQTLNEQFF. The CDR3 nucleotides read TGTGCCAGCAGCCAGACTCTCAATGAGCAGTTCTTC.

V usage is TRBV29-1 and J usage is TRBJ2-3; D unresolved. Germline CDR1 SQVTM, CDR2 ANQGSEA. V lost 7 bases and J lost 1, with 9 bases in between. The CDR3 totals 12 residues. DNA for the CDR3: TGCAGCGGCCTCGCGGGCACAGATACGCAGTATTTT. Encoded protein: CSGLAGTDTQYF.

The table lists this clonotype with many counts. The CDR3 loop reads CASILQGAAGRQPQHF. DNA of the CDR3: TGTGCCAGCATTCTACAGGGGGCCGCCGGTCGGCAGCCCCAGCATTTT. The gene calls are TRBV28 and TRBJ1-5; 9 nucleotides line up with TRBD1. Germline V gives CDR1 MDHEN, CDR2 SYDVKM. The J segment lost 7 bases and the V segment lost 7 bases, leaving 14 bases of the junction unmatched. The CDR3 covers 16 residues.

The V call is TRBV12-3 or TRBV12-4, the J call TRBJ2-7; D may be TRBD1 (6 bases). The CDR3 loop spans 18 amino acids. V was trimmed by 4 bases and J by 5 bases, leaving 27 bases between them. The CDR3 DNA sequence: TGTGCCAGCAGTTCCACAGGACAGATGGAATGGATCACCCACGAGCAGTACTTC. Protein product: CASSSTGQMEWITHEQYF.

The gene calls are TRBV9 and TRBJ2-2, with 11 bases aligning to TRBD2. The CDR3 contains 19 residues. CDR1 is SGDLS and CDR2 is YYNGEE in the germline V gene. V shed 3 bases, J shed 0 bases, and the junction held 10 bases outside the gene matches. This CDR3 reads CASSARPGLAVANTGELFF. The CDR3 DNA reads TGTGCCAGCAGCGCGAGACCGGGACTAGCGGTTGCGAACACCGGGGAGCTGTTTTTT.

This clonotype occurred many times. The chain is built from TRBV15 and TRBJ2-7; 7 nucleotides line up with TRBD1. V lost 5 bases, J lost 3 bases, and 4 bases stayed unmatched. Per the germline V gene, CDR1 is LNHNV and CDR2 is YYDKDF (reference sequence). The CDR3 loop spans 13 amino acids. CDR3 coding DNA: TGTGCCACCAGCCTTGGACAGGACTACGAGCAGTACTTC. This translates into CATSLGQDYEQYF. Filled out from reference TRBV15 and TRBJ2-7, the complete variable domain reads DAMVIQNPRYQVTQFGKPVTLSCSQTLNHNVMYWYQQKSSQAPKLLFHYYDKDFNNEADTPDNFQSRRPNTSFCFLDIRSPGLGDTAMYLCATSLGQDYEQYFGPGTRLTVT.

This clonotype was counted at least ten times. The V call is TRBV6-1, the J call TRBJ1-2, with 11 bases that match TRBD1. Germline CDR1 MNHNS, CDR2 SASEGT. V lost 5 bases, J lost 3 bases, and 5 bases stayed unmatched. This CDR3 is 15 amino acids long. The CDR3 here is CASSHPGQGDYGYTF. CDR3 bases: TGTGCCAGCAGTCACCCGGGACAGGGGGACTATGGCTACACCTTC.

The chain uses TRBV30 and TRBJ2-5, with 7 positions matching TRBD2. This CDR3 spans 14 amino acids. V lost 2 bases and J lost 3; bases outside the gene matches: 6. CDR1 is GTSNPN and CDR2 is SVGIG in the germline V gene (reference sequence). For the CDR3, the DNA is TGTGCCTGGAGTCTAGGCCTAGCGGAAGAGACCCAGTACTTC. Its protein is CAWSLGLAEETQYF.

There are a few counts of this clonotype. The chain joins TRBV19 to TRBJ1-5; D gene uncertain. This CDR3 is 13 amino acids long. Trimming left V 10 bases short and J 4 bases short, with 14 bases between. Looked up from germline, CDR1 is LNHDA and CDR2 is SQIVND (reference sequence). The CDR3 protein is CATSDGVNQPQHF. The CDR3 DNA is TGTGCCACCTCAGATGGAGTTAATCAGCCCCAGCATTTT.

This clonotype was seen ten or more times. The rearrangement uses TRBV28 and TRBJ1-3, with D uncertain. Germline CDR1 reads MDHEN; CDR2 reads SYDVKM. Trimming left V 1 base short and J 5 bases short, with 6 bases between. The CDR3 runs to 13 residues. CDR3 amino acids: CASSLYSRNTIYF. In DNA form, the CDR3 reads TGTGCCAGCAGTTTATACAGCCGAAACACCATATATTTT.

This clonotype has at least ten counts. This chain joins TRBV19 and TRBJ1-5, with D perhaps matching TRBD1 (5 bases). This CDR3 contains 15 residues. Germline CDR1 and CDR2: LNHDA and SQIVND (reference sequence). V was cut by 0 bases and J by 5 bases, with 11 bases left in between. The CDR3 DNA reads TGTGCCAGTAGTATAGATCAGGGAGGATATCAGCCCCAGCATTTT. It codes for CASSIDQGGYQPQHF.

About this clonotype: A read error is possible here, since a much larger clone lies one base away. The CDR3 DNA reads TGTGCCACCAGACCAGGAAACTACGAGCAGCACTTC. Translation gives CATRPGNYEQHF. This chain links TRBV28 with TRBJ2-7; D is unclear. The germline gives CDR1 MDHEN, CDR2 SYDVKM. The length of the CDR3 is 12 residues.

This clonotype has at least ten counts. CDR3 protein: CSARGQANNSPLHF. CDR3 in DNA: TGCAGTGCAAGGGGACAGGCGAATAATTCACCCCTCCACTTT. V usage is TRBV20-1 and J usage is TRBJ1-6, with 8 bases lining up with TRBD1. Germline CDR1 reads DFQATT; CDR2 reads SNEGSKA (reference sequence). The CDR3 has 14 residues. Trimming cost V 6 bases and J 5 bases; bases outside gene matches: 6.